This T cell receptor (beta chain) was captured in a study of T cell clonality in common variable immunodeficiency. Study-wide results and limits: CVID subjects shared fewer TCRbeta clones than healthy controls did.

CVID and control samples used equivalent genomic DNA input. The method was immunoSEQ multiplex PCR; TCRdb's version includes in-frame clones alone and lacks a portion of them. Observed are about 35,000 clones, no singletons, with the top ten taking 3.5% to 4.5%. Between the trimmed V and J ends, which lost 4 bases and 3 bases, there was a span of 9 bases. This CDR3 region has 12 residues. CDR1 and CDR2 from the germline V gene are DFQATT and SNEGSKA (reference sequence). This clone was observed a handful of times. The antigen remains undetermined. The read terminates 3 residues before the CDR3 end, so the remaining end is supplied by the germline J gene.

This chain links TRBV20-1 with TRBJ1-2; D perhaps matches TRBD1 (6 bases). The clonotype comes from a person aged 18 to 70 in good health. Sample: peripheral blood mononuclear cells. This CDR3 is CSANRVDYGYTF. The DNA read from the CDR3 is TGCAGTGCTAACAGGGTAGACTATGGC.